The sequence of this TCR beta chain was determined in a study of cytotoxic CD8 clonotypes in ibrutinib-treated CLL. Across the study: Investigators reported roughly 24 partial and 2 complete responses; after median about 70 months, roughly 15 patients remained remitted and about twelve progressed. Study observations and caveats: Clonality increased with ibrutinib response but returned toward baseline at progression.

V was clipped by 4 bases and J by 6 bases; unmatched bases: 17. CDR1 and CDR2 (germline): SGHDN, FVKESK. The CDR3 spans 18 residues. Clones were sequenced by immunoSEQ multiplex PCR, and TCRdb holds only the in-frame ones, with some missing. There are about 56,000 clones in the sample; 45% to 70% occur only once, and 20% lies in the top ten. This clone has more than one count but fewer than ten. The antigen remains undetermined. The chain carries TRBV14 and TRBJ2-1; the match to TRBD2 covers 8 bases. Sequenced here: PBMCs, sampled after 24 months of ibrutinib treatment. This clonotype originated in a human donor with chronic lymphocytic leukemia. The CDR3 DNA sequence: TGTGCCAGCAGCCCCCTGGGACTAGTTTCACGGCAGGCCAATGAGCAGTTCTTC. It encodes CASSPLGLVSRQANEQFF.